The 18 T cell receptor beta chains given below trace back to one sample, sequenced in a study of blood T cell repertoires in COVID-19. Profiling relied on immunoSEQ multiplex PCR, and the TCRdb table lists in-frame clones only, not all of them. The sample shows about 310,000 clones, approximately 88% of them seen only once. Input material: PBMCs or T cells enriched from blood (not recorded which). All receptors come from a man aged 55 to 69 who had recovered from COVID-19.

The rearrangement links TRBV10-1 to TRBJ1-1; no firm D call. The V gene lost 6 bases and the J gene lost 4 bases, with 15 bases spanning the gap. CDR1 WNHNN and CDR2 SYGVQD come from the germline V gene (reference sequence). The CDR3 is 14 amino acids. CDR3 protein: CASRPVLTGTEAFF. CDR3 DNA sequence: TGCGCCAGCAGGCCGGTATTAACGGGCACTGAAGCTTTCTTT.

This chain links TRBV6-5 with TRBJ1-6; TRBD1 matches at 9 bases. Trimming cost V 0 bases and J 9 bases; bases outside gene matches: 3. The CDR3 spans 15 residues. CDR1 is MNHEY and CDR2 is SVGAGI in the germline V gene. CDR3 DNA sequence: TGTGCCAGCAGTTACTCACGACAGGGGGGTTCACCCCTCCACTTT. It specifies CASSYSRQGGSPLHF.

In this sample, this clone turned up once. V and J are TRBV4-2 and TRBJ2-1; TRBD1 is a possible D gene (6 bases). The germline V and J ends were trimmed by 3 bases and 1 base, with 13 bases remaining between them. There are 16 residues in the CDR3. Looked up from germline, CDR1 is LGHNA and CDR2 is YNFKEQ. CDR3 in amino acids: CASSQEQGGSYNEQFF. CDR3 DNA sequence: TGTGCCAGCAGCCAGGAACAGGGTGGATCCTACAATGAGCAGTTCTTC.

The CDR3 here is CSVRTGLITEAFF. In nucleotides, the CDR3 is TGCAGCGTGAGGACAGGGTTAATCACTGAAGCTTTCTTT. The genes are TRBV29-1 and TRBJ1-1; the match to TRBD1 covers 8 bases. CDR1 and CDR2 from the germline V gene are SQVTM and ANQGSEA. This CDR3 is built from 13 residues. V shed 6 bases, J shed 4 bases, and the junction held 7 bases outside the gene matches.

As to this clone: Other DNA variants within this sample encode the same CDR3. The J gene is TRBJ2-3, the V gene TRBV6-5, with D perhaps matching TRBD2 (6 bases). The CDR3 is made up of 12 amino acids. Trimming took off 6 bases at V and 6 bases at J, with 10 bases between the two ends. The V gene's germline CDR1 is MNHEY and CDR2 SVGAGI. The CDR3 sequence is CASRTRGDTQYF. CDR3 bases: TGTGCCAGCAGGACTCGGGGGGATACGCAGTATTTT.

V usage is TRBV7-2 and J usage is TRBJ2-7; 9 bases are shared with TRBD2. The junction had 7 bases not matched to a gene; V was cut back by 3 bases and J by 7 bases. CDR1 is SGHTA, CDR2 FQGNSA, per germline. CDR3 size: 14 residues. The CDR3 nucleotides are TGTGCCAGCAGCTTCGCTAGCGGGACGGGGGAGCAGTACTTC. Translation: CASSFASGTGEQYF.

The rearrangement uses TRBV5-1 and TRBJ2-2; 11 bases agree with TRBD2. Germline CDR1 is SGHRS and CDR2 is YFSETQ. V shed 4 bases, J shed 1 base, and the junction held 3 bases outside the gene matches. The CDR3 is 16 amino acids. This chain's CDR3 is CASSRGTSGNTGELFF. The DNA for the CDR3 is TGCGCCAGCAGCCGCGGGACTAGCGGGAACACCGGGGAGCTGTTTTTT. Together with reference TRBV5-1 and TRBJ2-2, the CDR3 gives the full variable domain: KAGVTQTPRYLIKTRGQQVTLSCSPISGHRSVSWYQQTPGQGLQFLFEYFSETQRNKGNFPGRFSGRQFSNSRSEMNVSTLELGDSALYLCASSRGTSGNTGELFFGEGSRLTVL.

CDR3 sequence (DNA): TGTGCCAGCAGCTTGACGACAGTCCGAAGGGACTACGAGCAGTACTTC. Amino acids: CASSLTTVRRDYEQYF. The V gene is TRBV7-9, the J gene TRBJ2-7; D may be TRBD1 (5 bases). CDR3 length equals 16 residues. The germline V gene has CDR1 SEHNR and CDR2 FQNEAQ (reference sequence). V was shortened by 3 bases and J by 3 bases, with 18 bases between the two germline ends.

V is TRBV19 and J is TRBJ1-2; maybe TRBD1 (6 bases). This CDR3 is built from 14 residues. Germline V CDR1 and CDR2: LNHDA, SQIVND (reference sequence). V lost 7 bases and J 4 bases, leaving 16 bases between the germline ends. As DNA, the CDR3 is TGTGCCAGTAAAAGTTTGGGCAGGGGCTATGGCTACACCTTC. Its translation is CASKSLGRGYGYTF.

The chain combines TRBV28 with TRBJ2-3; D perhaps matches TRBD2 (7 bases). Germline assignment: CDR1 MDHEN and CDR2 SYDVKM. The CDR3 covers 15 residues. Trimming shortened V by 7 bases and J by 2 bases, and 16 bases separated the two germline ends. CDR3 bases: TGTGCCAGCACCCTAAGGGGGGGGATCACAGATACGCAGTATTTT. Translated, it gives CASTLRGGITDTQYF.

V usage is TRBV7-3 and J usage is TRBJ2-2; unclear D gene. V lost 5 bases to trimming and J lost 5 bases, with 15 bases between them. The CDR3 is made up of 15 amino acids. Germline CDR1 and CDR2: SGHTA and FQGTGA. This chain's CDR3 is CASSPRKESTGELFF. For the CDR3, the DNA is TGTGCCAGCAGCCCCCGTAAGGAGAGTACCGGGGAGCTGTTTTTT. The variable domain in full, with the rest retrieved from reference TRBV7-3 and TRBJ2-2, is GAGVSQTPSNKVTEKGKYVELRCDPISGHTALYWYRQSLGQGPEFLIYFQGTGAADDSGLPNDRFFAVRPEGSVSTLKIQRTERGDSAVYLCASSPRKESTGELFFGEGSRLTVL.

This chain links TRBV19 with TRBJ2-7; TRBD2 agrees at 7 bases. Germline values: CDR1 LNHDA, CDR2 SQIVND (reference sequence). The CDR3 is 16 amino acids. J was trimmed by 2 bases and V by 0 bases; bases with no gene match: 7. The CDR3 coding sequence is TGTGCCAGTAGTATAGAATATGCTAGCGGAACCTACGAGCAGTACTTC. Amino acid sequence: CASSIEYASGTYEQYF.

The V and J genes are TRBV5-8 and TRBJ1-5, with D unclear. Per the germline V gene, CDR1 is SGHTS and CDR2 is YDEGEE. The CDR3 sequence is 15 residues long. The V end was cut by 3 bases, the J end by 5 bases, with 15 bases between. CDR3 sequence: CASSSPGGWDQPQHF. CDR3 coding DNA: TGTGCCAGCAGCTCCCCCGGAGGTTGGGATCAGCCCCAGCATTTT. Using reference TRBV5-8 and TRBJ1-5 for the parts outside the CDR3, the full variable domain is EAGVTQSPTHLIKTRGQQATLRCSPISGHTSVYWYQQALGLGLQFLLWYDEGEERNRGNFPPRFSGRQFPNYSSELNVNALELEDSALYLCASSSPGGWDQPQHFGDGTRLSIL.

The V call is TRBV6-5, the J call TRBJ2-7, with 7 bases matching TRBD2. This CDR3 has 15 amino acids. Germline CDR1 MNHEY, CDR2 SVGAGI. Losses at the gene ends were 0 bases for V and 0 bases for J; bases not matched to a gene: 2. CDR3 in amino acids: CASSYSPSGSYEQYF. CDR3 nucleotides: TGTGCCAGCAGTTACTCGCCTAGCGGCTCCTACGAGCAGTACTTC.

V usage is TRBV6-5 and J usage is TRBJ2-2, with 9 bases matching TRBD1. Per the germline V gene, CDR1 is MNHEY and CDR2 is SVGAGI. J gave up 4 bases and V 6 bases, and 6 bases lay outside the gene matches. CDR3 size: 15 residues. The CDR3 spells CASRSDRGVTGELFF. The CDR3, as DNA: TGTGCCAGCAGATCCGACAGGGGGGTCACCGGGGAGCTGTTTTTT.

The chain is built from TRBV12-3 or TRBV12-4 and TRBJ1-5, with D possibly being TRBD1 (5 bases). CDR3 length: 13 amino acids. The V gene lost 3 bases and the J gene lost 4 bases, with 7 bases spanning the gap. The CDR3 DNA sequence: TGTGCCAGCAGTTTTTCAGGGAATCAGCCCCAGCATTTT. The encoded protein is CASSFSGNQPQHF.

The V gene is TRBV27, the J gene TRBJ1-5, with 7 bases aligning to TRBD1. The CDR3 covers 16 residues. Germline-derived CDR1 and CDR2 are MNHEY and SMNVEV (reference sequence). V was pared by 2 bases and J by 2 bases, with 6 bases of the junction left unmatched. Here the CDR3 reads CASSLKPGGGNQPQHF. The DNA of the CDR3 is TGTGCCAGCAGTTTAAAGCCAGGGGGAGGCAATCAGCCCCAGCATTTT.

The V call is TRBV11-2, the J call TRBJ2-7; 7 nucleotides align to TRBD1. The CDR3 runs 16 residues. From germline, CDR1 is SGHAT and CDR2 FQNNGV. V lost 1 base and J lost 0; bases outside the gene matches: 6. CDR3 region: CASSLGSDRLSYEQYF. CDR3 nucleotides: TGTGCCAGCAGCTTAGGCTCGGACAGGCTCTCCTACGAGCAGTACTTC.